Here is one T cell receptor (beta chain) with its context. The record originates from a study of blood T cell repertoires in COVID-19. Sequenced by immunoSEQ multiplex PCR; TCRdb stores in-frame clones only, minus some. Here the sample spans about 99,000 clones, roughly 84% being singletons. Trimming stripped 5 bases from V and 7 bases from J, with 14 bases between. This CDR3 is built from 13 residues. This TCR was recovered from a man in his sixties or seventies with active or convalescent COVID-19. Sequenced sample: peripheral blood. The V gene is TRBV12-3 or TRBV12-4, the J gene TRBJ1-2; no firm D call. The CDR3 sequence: CASSPRERSGYTF. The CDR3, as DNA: TGTGCCAGCAGTCCTCGGGAGAGGAGTGGCTACACCTTC.